Below are 30 T cell receptor beta chains sequenced from a single sample in a study of T cell responses to AZD1222 COVID-19 vaccine. The table came from immunoSEQ multiplex PCR; TCRdb's copy has only in-frame clones and leaves some out. The data contain about 120,000 clones, under 95% of them seen just once; the ten biggest clones take up almost 5.5%. The sample here was peripheral blood, taken on day 0 of AZD1222 vaccination. The source is an adult in good health.

This chain links TRBV6-5 with TRBJ1-4; tentative D call: TRBD1 (6 bases). Germline V CDR1 and CDR2: MNHEY, SVGAGI. The CDR3 consists of 15 residues. V gave up 7 bases and J gave up 8 bases, with 20 bases separating them. CDR3 protein: CASNLQGTDGEKLFF. CDR3 bases: TGTGCCAGCAACTTACAGGGTACAGATGGCGAAAAACTGTTTTTT.

There are a few counts of this clone. The CDR3 here is CASSLARQAYGYTF. In nucleotides, the CDR3 is TGTGCCAGCAGCTTAGCTCGGCAGGCCTATGGCTACACCTTC. The V call is TRBV7-9, the J call TRBJ1-2; D is unclear. This CDR3 region has 14 residues. Per the germline V gene, CDR1 is SEHNR and CDR2 is FQNEAQ (reference sequence). Trimming shortened V by 0 bases and J by 4 bases, and 9 bases separated the two germline ends.

The CDR3, as DNA: TGTGCCAGTAGGTTTAATAGCAATCAGCCCCAGCATTTT. It codes for CASRFNSNQPQHF. This rearrangement joins TRBV19 to TRBJ1-5, with unresolved D. V lost 6 bases, J lost 0 bases, and 6 bases lay in between. The CDR3 has 13 amino acids. Germline values: CDR1 LNHDA, CDR2 SQIVND (reference sequence).

This chain uses TRBV27 with TRBJ1-1, with D possibly matching TRBD1 (6 bases). The CDR3 length is 15 residues. Germline CDR1 MNHEY, CDR2 SMNVEV (reference sequence). With 5 bases removed from V and 1 base from J, the gap between germline ends came to 14 bases. The CDR3: CASSPYRAWNTEAFF. For the CDR3, the DNA is TGTGCCAGCAGTCCTTACAGGGCTTGGAACACTGAAGCTTTCTTT.

This chain uses TRBV6-5 with TRBJ1-5; no clear D. Germline CDR1 is MNHEY and CDR2 is SVGAGI. The length of the CDR3 is 14 residues. Trimming shortened V by 6 bases and J by 4 bases, and 13 bases separated the two germline ends. The CDR3 reads CASSQSYSNQPQHF. CDR3 DNA: TGTGCCAGCAGCCAGTCGTATTCTAATCAGCCCCAGCATTTT.

The chain combines TRBV7-9 with TRBJ1-3; D unclear. This CDR3 comprises 15 residues. The V end lost 3 bases, the J end lost 1 base, and 10 bases lay between the germline ends. In germline, CDR1 is SEHNR, CDR2 FQNEAQ (reference sequence). The CDR3, as DNA: TGTGCCAGCAGCTTCCCTGGACTTTCTGGAAACACCATATATTTT. Translation gives CASSFPGLSGNTIYF.

The rearrangement uses TRBV2 and TRBJ1-6; D ambiguous. In germline, CDR1 is SNHLY, CDR2 FYNNEI. The V end lost 6 bases, the J end lost 0 bases, and 12 bases lay between the germline ends. This CDR3 has 16 amino acids. CDR3 in DNA: TGTGCCAGCAGCCTCGAGTTGAGCTCCTATAATTCACCCCTCCACTTT. This codes for CASSLELSSYNSPLHF.

The CDR3 DNA reads TGTGCCTGGAGTAGAGGCGTAGATCAGCCCCAGCATTTT. This translates into CAWSRGVDQPQHF. The chain is built from TRBV30 and TRBJ1-5; no reliable D call. Germline assignment: CDR1 GTSNPN and CDR2 SVGIG (reference sequence). This CDR3 is 13 amino acids long. The germline V and J ends were trimmed by 2 bases and 5 bases, with 10 bases remaining between them.

The chain recombines TRBV3-1 (or the pseudogene TRBV3-2) with TRBJ2-7; D unresolved. Germline V lookup: CDR1 LGHDT, CDR2 YNNKEL (reference sequence). The CDR3 length is 12 residues. Deletions cut 3 bases from V and 4 bases from J, with 7 bases between. The CDR3 DNA follows: TGTGCCAGCAGCCAGACCTATTACGAGCAGTACTTC. Translation: CASSQTYYEQYF.

The gene calls are TRBV5-1 and TRBJ2-1; D gene unclear. CDR1 and CDR2 from the germline V gene are SGHRS and YFSETQ. This CDR3 contains 15 residues. V lost 4 bases and J 1 base, leaving 12 bases between the germline ends. CDR3 amino acids: CASSVVVTSYNEQFF. In nucleotides, the CDR3 is TGCGCCAGCAGCGTCGTGGTCACGTCCTACAATGAGCAGTTCTTC.

This clone occurred once. The DNA for the CDR3 is TGTGCCAGCAGCTTCGCAGGGAATGAAAAACTGTTTTTT. This codes for CASSFAGNEKLFF. V is TRBV5-6 and J is TRBJ1-4, with a weak D call TRBD1 (5 bases). The CDR3 loop spans 13 amino acids. Per the germline V gene, CDR1 is SGHDT and CDR2 is YYEEEE. Trimming left V 2 bases short and J 5 bases short, with 7 bases between.

The V gene is TRBV28, the J gene TRBJ1-1; D is undetermined. This CDR3 comprises 12 residues. V lost 6 bases, J lost 4 bases, and 9 bases lay in between. The germline V gene has CDR1 MDHEN and CDR2 SYDVKM. The CDR3 is CASRRSRTEAFF. The CDR3 nucleotides are TGTGCCAGCAGACGTTCCCGCACTGAAGCTTTCTTT.

The chain carries TRBV11-3 and TRBJ2-3; no reliable D call. CDR1 and CDR2 (germline): SGHNT, YENEEA. The V gene lost 3 bases and the J gene lost 6 bases, with 13 bases spanning the gap. The CDR3 totals 14 residues. The CDR3 loop is CASSFSPYVDTQYF. As DNA, the CDR3 is TGTGCCAGCAGCTTTTCCCCCTACGTCGATACGCAGTATTTT.

The rearrangement links TRBV5-1 to TRBJ2-1, with D tentatively TRBD1 (6 bases). Germline lookup yields CDR1 SGHRS and CDR2 YFSETQ. Trimming cost V 0 bases and J 15 bases, with 19 bases left between them. There are 14 residues in the CDR3. CDR3 coding DNA: TGCGCCAGCAGCTTGGCCGACTACCGGGACAATATGTTCTTC. Translated: CASSLADYRDNMFF.

This chain connects TRBV14 to TRBJ2-1; D tentatively fits TRBD1 or TRBD2 (6 bases each). Deletions cut 0 bases from V and 3 bases from J, with 15 bases between. The CDR3 loop spans 17 amino acids. CDR1 and CDR2 (germline): SGHDN, FVKESK. For the CDR3, the DNA is TGTGCCAGCAGCCAAGAGAGAGGGGGGACACACTACAATGAGCAGTTCTTC. Translated, it gives CASSQERGGTHYNEQFF.

There are a few counts of this clone. One end of the junction varies from germline; a read error may be responsible. The gene calls are TRBV9 and TRBJ2-2; D perhaps matches TRBD2 (6 bases). CDR1 and CDR2 (germline): SGDLS, YYNGEE. The CDR3 is made up of 17 amino acids. Written as DNA, the CDR3 is TGTGCCAGCAGCGTAGAGCATCAGGCGGGACCCACCAGGGAGCTGTTTTTT. It yields the protein CASSVEHQAGPTRELFF.

This chain links TRBV18 with TRBJ1-2; D possibly corresponds to TRBD1 (6 bases). CDR1 is KGHSH and CDR2 is LQKENI in the germline V gene. Trimming removed 1 base at V and 6 bases at J, with 9 bases between. There are 13 residues in the CDR3. The CDR3 nucleotides are TGTGCCAGCTCACCACAGGGGGAGAATGGCTACACCTTC. This sequence encodes CASSPQGENGYTF.

The V and J genes are TRBV5-4 and TRBJ2-1; D may be TRBD2 (5 bases). CDR1 and CDR2 from the germline V gene are SGHNT and YYREEE (reference sequence). Trimming removed 3 bases at V and 6 bases at J, with 22 bases between. The CDR3 loop spans 17 amino acids. The CDR3 region is CASSSPPRGQASNEQFF. The CDR3 nucleotides are TGTGCCAGCAGCTCCCCTCCTCGCGGGCAGGCCAGCAATGAGCAGTTCTTC.

The V and J genes are TRBV21-1 and TRBJ1-5; the table calls TRBD1, which could not be checked here. TRBV21-1 is an annotated pseudogene. The CDR3 covers 13 residues. The CDR3 here is CAREYRSNQPQHF. CDR3 coding DNA: TGTGCCAGGGAGTACAGGAGCAATCAGCCCCAGCATTTT.

V gene TRBV12-3 or TRBV12-4 combines with J gene TRBJ2-1, with D maybe TRBD1 (6 bases). Deletions cut 6 bases from V and 6 bases from J, with 12 bases between. This CDR3 has 13 amino acids. The CDR3 here is CASSTGISNEQFF. DNA of the CDR3: TGTGCCAGCAGCACAGGGATTAGCAATGAGCAGTTCTTC.

The V and J genes are TRBV27 and TRBJ1-6; D possibly corresponds to TRBD1 (5 bases). Deletions cut 7 bases from V and 9 bases from J, with 13 bases between. The CDR3 is 13 residues long. Looked up from germline, CDR1 is MNHEY and CDR2 is SMNVEV (reference sequence). The CDR3 loop is CASNPGSGSPLHF. In DNA form, the CDR3 reads TGTGCCAGCAACCCAGGGTCAGGTTCACCCCTCCACTTT.

The chain combines TRBV29-1 with TRBJ1-5, with 8 nucleotides matching TRBD1. The CDR3 consists of 12 residues. Trimming at V came to 6 bases and at J to 5 bases, leaving 3 bases not matched to a gene. Germline lookup yields CDR1 SQVTM and CDR2 ANQGSEA. In nucleotides, the CDR3 is TGCAGCGTCGGACAGGGAGATCAGCCCCAGCATTTT. Protein: CSVGQGDQPQHF.

This clone was recorded only once. This chain joins TRBV30 and TRBJ1-2, with TRBD1 as a possible D gene (6 bases). The V gene's germline CDR1 is GTSNPN and CDR2 SVGIG (reference sequence). The CDR3 loop spans 16 amino acids. V dropped 3 bases and J dropped 4 bases, with 21 bases sitting between them. The CDR3 protein is CAWRSQGRAGLYGYTF. In DNA form, the CDR3 reads TGTGCCTGGAGGTCACAGGGACGAGCCGGTCTCTATGGCTACACCTTC.

The CDR3 DNA follows: TGTGCCAGCAGCCAGAGGGACGCCACCGGGGAGCTGTTTTTT. This gives the protein CASSQRDATGELFF. This chain joins TRBV3-1 (or the pseudogene TRBV3-2) and TRBJ2-2; perhaps D is TRBD1 or TRBD2 (5 bases each). The CDR3 has 14 residues. V was cut by 3 bases and J by 4 bases, with 9 bases left in between. Germline values: CDR1 LGHDT, CDR2 YNNKEL (reference sequence).

The CDR3 spells CASGGISYEQYF. The CDR3 region has the DNA TGTGCTAGTGGGGGGATCTCCTACGAGCAGTACTTC. The chain uses TRBV12-5 and TRBJ2-7; D remains unclear. CDR1 is LGHNT and CDR2 is FRNRAP in the germline V gene. The CDR3 totals 12 residues. The V and J ends lost 6 bases and 0 bases respectively, with 6 bases between them.

There are a few counts of this clone. The CDR3 is CASSSRRGDDEQFF. Written as DNA, the CDR3 is TGTGCCAGCAGCTCGAGACGCGGGGACGATGAGCAGTTCTTC. This chain uses TRBV5-4 with TRBJ2-1, with a possible D match to TRBD2 (6 bases). V shed 3 bases and J shed 8 bases, with 15 bases lying between them. Germline lookup yields CDR1 SGHNT and CDR2 YYREEE (reference sequence). The CDR3 runs to 14 residues.

This chain joins TRBV12-3 or TRBV12-4 and TRBJ1-2, with D uncertain. The CDR3 extends over 12 amino acids. V was pared by 6 bases and J by 3 bases, with 8 bases between. The CDR3 protein is CASSRSHYGYTF. As DNA, the CDR3 is TGTGCCAGCAGCAGATCCCACTATGGCTACACCTTC.

This chain links TRBV7-2 with TRBJ1-5; 11 bases match TRBD1. The V and J ends lost 5 bases and 3 bases, in that order; junction bases with no gene match: 3. Per the germline V gene, CDR1 is SGHTA and CDR2 is FQGNSA. This CDR3 is 15 amino acids long. CDR3 sequence: CASSKDRGLNQPQHF. The CDR3 nucleotides read TGTGCCAGCAGCAAGGACAGGGGGCTCAATCAGCCCCAGCATTTT.

The genes are TRBV30 and TRBJ2-1; D is unclear. V was trimmed by 3 bases and J by 7 bases, leaving 13 bases between them. This CDR3 region has 13 residues. Germline V gene sequence: CDR1 GTSNPN, CDR2 SVGIG (reference sequence). The DNA for the CDR3 is TGTGCCTGGAGACAAGTGGGTCTGAATGAGCAGTTCTTC. It yields the protein CAWRQVGLNEQFF.

The chain recombines TRBV7-2 with TRBJ2-1; maybe TRBD2 (7 bases). Trimming removed 2 bases from V and 8 bases from J, with 10 bases in between. CDR1 and CDR2 from the germline V gene are SGHTA and FQGNSA. This CDR3 comprises 13 residues. The CDR3 spells CASSLRGAHEQFF. The CDR3 nucleotides read TGTGCCAGCAGCTTACGGGGGGCGCATGAGCAGTTCTTC.